The text below deals with one T cell receptor beta chain. The data were taken from a study of OX40 agonist ivuxolimab in advanced cancers. Study background: Dose-escalation patients were diagnosed with hepatocellular carcinoma, melanoma, renal cell cancer or head and neck cancer.

Libraries were prepared by immunoSEQ multiplex PCR; TCRdb keeps only in-frame clonotypes and omits some of them. The sample consists of some 50,000 clones, under 90% of them appearing once. The CDR3 contains 15 residues. Looked up from germline, CDR1 is SGHNT and CDR2 is YYREEE (reference sequence). Deletions cut 7 bases from V and 0 bases from J, with 16 bases between. The material sequenced was CD4+ or CD8+ T cells sorted from blood, taken in a trial of the OX40 agonist ivuxolimab. The receptor comes from an adult with an advanced solid tumor such as melanoma, head and neck, liver or kidney cancer. This rearrangement joins TRBV5-4 to TRBJ1-2; D perhaps matches TRBD1 (5 bases). This chain's CDR3 is CASRGQGEANYGYTF. DNA of the CDR3: TGTGCCAGCCGCGGGCAGGGTGAAGCTAACTATGGCTACACCTTC.